Detailed here is one T cell receptor beta chain. Other DNA sequences in the sample encode the same CDR3. The record originates from a study of blood T cell repertoires in COVID-19. About the research overall: The United States, Italy and Spain were the sources of the acute and convalescent COVID-19 samples.

Enrollees, about 18 to 89 years old, lived in about two dozen US areas. Cohort assignment relied on participant-reported clinical history. Donors in Cohort 3 counted as recovered after two negative PCRs, clearance, or symptom resolution. The germline V gene encodes CDR1 SGHRS and CDR2 YFSETQ. V dropped 0 bases and J dropped 4 bases, with 10 bases sitting between them. The CDR3 loop spans 14 amino acids. Data came from immunoSEQ multiplex PCR; TCRdb stores just in-frame clones and leaves some out. Among more than 300,000 clones, 86% were seen once, and the ten largest hold 3.5% to 4.5%. The chain combines TRBV5-1 with TRBJ1-1; weak D call: TRBD1 (5 bases). The origin of this receptor is a man in his thirties or forties who had recovered from COVID-19. The sample taken for sequencing was PBMCs or T cells enriched from blood (not recorded which). CDR3 nucleotide sequence: TGCGCCAGCAGCTTGGGGCAGGGCTTCACTGAAGCTTTCTTT. Translation: CASSLGQGFTEAFF.